A single sample is the source of the 32 T cell receptor beta chains below, sequenced in a study of metastatic and nonmetastatic thyroid tumors. No patient received treatment before thyroid surgery. TCRdb reanalyzed the PCR reads with MiXCR. This sample has about 45,000 clones; roughly 4% occur once, and the top ten carry over 8%. The sequencing input was blood. Receptor source: a female donor with papillary thyroid cancer or a benign thyroid nodule (not recorded which). Some clones in this sample may be carry-over from other donors' samples.

This clone showed up just a few times. The identical CDR3 is also encoded by other nucleotide sequences in the sample. The chain combines TRBV6-1 with TRBJ1-2; TRBD1 aligns across 8 bases. The CDR3 extends over 16 amino acids. With 7 bases clipped from V and 5 bases from J, the junction kept 15 bases outside the gene matches. Germline loops: CDR1 MNHNS, CDR2 SASEGT. The CDR3 DNA follows: TGTGCCAGCACCCTACGGGGAGACAGGGGCTTTTATGGCTACACCTTC. Its protein is CASTLRGDRGFYGYTF.

In its sample, this clone was seen a few times. This chain uses TRBV20-1 with TRBJ2-6, with D unclear. CDR1 is DFQATT, CDR2 SNEGSKA, per germline (reference sequence). The CDR3 totals 16 residues. The germline V and J ends were trimmed by 1 base and 1 base, with 11 bases remaining between them. In nucleotides, the CDR3 is TGCAGTGCTAGAGCCAGGTTTTCGTCTGGGGCCAACGTCCTGACTTTC. Translating it yields CSARARFSSGANVLTF.

This clone was seen at least ten times. Other nucleotide sequences from this sample produce the same CDR3. The chain is built from TRBV5-1 and TRBJ2-1; TRBD2 aligns across 7 bases. Germline V gene lookup returns CDR1 SGHRS and CDR2 YFSETQ. The CDR3 length is 17 residues. J was trimmed by 4 bases and V by 0 bases; bases with no gene match: 10. The CDR3 bases are TGCGCCAGCAGCTTGGCGGTCGCGGGAGCTGTTTACAATGAGCAGTTCTTC. Its protein product is CASSLAVAGAVYNEQFF.

This clone was seen only a few times. This rearrangement joins TRBV10-2 to TRBJ2-7, with D tentatively TRBD1 (5 bases). This CDR3 has 12 residues. V was clipped by 5 bases and J by 5 bases, with 10 bases between them. CDR1 is WSHSY, CDR2 SAAADI, per germline. The CDR3 region has the DNA TGCGCCAGCAGTTCTCAGGGCCACGAGCAGTACTTC. Translation: CASSSQGHEQYF.

Turning to this clone: This may be a read error: a much more frequent sequence differs by one nucleotide. CDR3 region: CASSPQVRPRSYNEQFF. The CDR3 coding sequence is TGTGCCAGCAGCCCGCAAGTGCGACCACGGTCCTACAATGAGCAGTTCTTC. This chain joins TRBV7-9 and TRBJ2-1; no reliable D call. CDR3 size: 17 residues. CDR1 and CDR2 (germline): SEHNR, FQNEAQ (reference sequence). V was shortened by 5 bases and J by 1 base, with 18 bases between the two germline ends.

This clone was seen repeatedly, ten times or more. This chain uses TRBV7-2 with TRBJ1-5; D is unclear. The germline gives CDR1 SGHTA, CDR2 FQGNSA. Trimming took off 0 bases at V and 9 bases at J, with 9 bases between the two ends. The CDR3 sequence is 13 residues long. In DNA, the CDR3 is TGTGCCAGCAGCTTAGCGCAGGATGGGCCCCAGCATTTT. Amino acids: CASSLAQDGPQHF.

At least ten counts were recorded for this clone. In the same sample, other DNA sequences code for this CDR3. The chain links TRBV25-1 to TRBJ1-4; D might be TRBD1 (6 bases). The CDR3 totals 15 residues. Trimming cost V 0 bases and J 3 bases, with 8 bases left between them. Germline V lookup: CDR1 MGHDK, CDR2 SYGVNS. CDR3: CASSEYRQANEKLFF. The CDR3 nucleotides are TGTGCCAGCAGTGAATATAGACAGGCTAATGAAAAACTGTTTTTT.

Notes on this clone: The identical CDR3 is also encoded by other nucleotide sequences in the sample. This chain joins TRBV4-1 and TRBJ2-3; possibly TRBD1 for D (5 bases). CDR1 is MGHRA, CDR2 YSYEKL, per germline. Trimming stripped 4 bases from V and 8 bases from J, with 19 bases between. The length of the CDR3 is 15 residues. This CDR3 is CASSPDRGQYGTQYF. In DNA, the CDR3 is TGCGCCAGCAGCCCCGACAGAGGTCAATACGGTACGCAGTATTTT.

This clone has just a few counts. This sequence joins TRBV28 and TRBJ2-7; 8 nucleotides align to TRBD2. In germline, CDR1 is MDHEN, CDR2 SYDVKM. Unmatched junction bases numbered 10, after V lost 6 bases and J lost 3 bases. The CDR3 totals 15 residues. The CDR3 reads CASRVTSVSGYEQYF. The DNA of the CDR3 is TGTGCCAGCAGGGTGACTAGCGTTAGTGGCTACGAGCAGTACTTC.

Comment on this clone: A much bigger clone sits one base away, suggesting this may be a read error. This chain connects TRBV2 to TRBJ2-1; perhaps TRBD1 as D (6 bases). Germline V lookup: CDR1 SNHLY, CDR2 FYNNEI. The CDR3 is 11 amino acids. The CDR3 DNA reads TGTGCCAGCATTGGGACAAATGGGCAGTTCTTC. It codes for CASIGTNGQFF.

The CDR3 DNA reads TGTGCCAGCAGTGAACAGGGTGGGGGCTATGGCTACACCTTC. Residues: CASSEQGGGYGYTF. This chain connects TRBV12-3 or TRBV12-4 to TRBJ1-2; a weak D match, TRBD1 (6 bases). CDR3 size: 14 residues. Trimming stripped 5 bases from V and 4 bases from J, with 14 bases between.

This clone was recorded at least ten times. The chain carries TRBV20-1 and TRBJ2-7; D might be TRBD2 (7 bases). The CDR3 runs to 15 residues. In germline, CDR1 is DFQATT, CDR2 SNEGSKA (reference sequence). V lost 0 bases and J lost 4, with 16 bases in between. CDR3 nucleotides: TGCAGTGCTAGAGAGCACGGGGGGCAGCAATACGAGCAGTACTTC. Translated, it gives CSAREHGGQQYEQYF.

The V call is TRBV20-1, the J call TRBJ2-3; tentatively, D is TRBD2 (6 bases). Trimming cost V 3 bases and J 0 bases, with 7 bases left between them. The CDR3 consists of 13 residues. In germline, CDR1 is DFQATT, CDR2 SNEGSKA (reference sequence). The CDR3 nucleotides read TGCAGTGCTAGTGGGACTAGCACAGATACGCAGTATTTT. Amino acid sequence: CSASGTSTDTQYF.

This clone was picked up a small number of times. One end of the junction varies from germline; a read error may be responsible. This chain uses TRBV6-2 or TRBV6-3 with TRBJ2-7; a possible D gene is TRBD1 (6 bases). Germline loops: CDR1 MNHEY, CDR2 SVGEGT. The length of the CDR3 is 14 residues. For the CDR3, the DNA is TGTGCCAGCAGGGGACAAGAGGGACCCTACGAGCAGTACTTT. It is translated as CASRGQEGPYEQYF.

This clone was detected many times. A clone one base away is much larger, so this may be a read error. The chain carries TRBV10-3 and TRBJ1-2; no firm D call. The CDR3 contains 14 residues. V was trimmed by 3 bases and J by 1 base, leaving 9 bases between them. Germline CDR1 ENHRY, CDR2 SYGVKD. CDR3 residues: CAISEPGSNYGYTF. The CDR3 bases are TGTGCCATCAGTGAACCTGGCAGTAACTATGGCTACACCTTC.

This chain uses TRBV6-2 or TRBV6-3 with TRBJ2-1, with D hard to call. Trimming cost V 6 bases and J 0 bases, with 9 bases left between them. Germline V lookup: CDR1 MNHEY, CDR2 SVGEGT. The CDR3 runs to 14 residues. The CDR3 loop reads CASSEDSSYNEQFF. The CDR3 coding sequence is TGTGCCAGCAGCGAGGATAGCTCCTACAATGAGCAGTTCTTC.

CDR3: CSAKTERTGDVEQFF. The CDR3 nucleotides read TGCAGTGCCAAGACCGAGAGGACAGGGGACGTTGAGCAGTTCTTC. V is TRBV20-1 and J is TRBJ2-1, with 9 bases fitting TRBD1. From germline, CDR1 is DFQATT and CDR2 SNEGSKA (reference sequence). J lost 9 bases, V lost 6 bases, and 15 bases had no gene match. CDR3 length equals 15 residues.

This clone appeared a few times. V and J are TRBV20-1 and TRBJ2-6, with D possibly being TRBD1 or TRBD2 (6 bases each). The CDR3 is 16 residues long. The V end was cut by 0 bases, the J end by 2 bases, with 11 bases between. In germline, CDR1 is DFQATT, CDR2 SNEGSKA (reference sequence). The CDR3 loop reads CSARDSGGPGANVLTF. The CDR3, as DNA: TGCAGTGCTAGAGATTCCGGGGGCCCTGGGGCCAACGTCCTGACTTTC.

This clone was seen at least ten times. This sequence joins TRBV20-1 and TRBJ1-5, with 7 bases identical to TRBD1. The ends lost 2 bases at V and 2 bases at J; junction bases unmatched: 15. Germline-derived CDR1 and CDR2 are DFQATT and SNEGSKA (reference sequence). CDR3 length: 18 amino acids. The CDR3 bases are TGCAGTGCTAGAAAATTGACCAGGGGGAGTGTGGGCAATCAGCCCCAGCATTTT. Its protein is CSARKLTRGSVGNQPQHF.

Worth noting for this clone: One end of the junction varies from germline; a read error may be responsible. The rearrangement links TRBV7-2 to TRBJ1-4; no clear D gene. The CDR3 totals 15 residues. CDR1 SGHTA and CDR2 FQGNSA come from the germline V gene. The CDR3 region has the DNA TGTGCCAGCAACTTAGTCGGGCGGAGTAATGAAAAACTGTTTTTT. Its translation is CASNLVGRSNEKLFF.

With regard to this clone: The germline gene is not matched at one end of the junction; a read error may be the cause. Other nucleotide sequences in the sample specify the same CDR3. The chain joins TRBV5-1 to TRBJ2-3, with 11 positions matching TRBD2. The CDR3 is 16 residues long. CDR1 is SGHRS, CDR2 YFSETQ, per germline. This CDR3 reads CASSLVAGGPPDTQYF. The CDR3 nucleotides are TGTGCCAGCAGCCTGGTAGCGGGAGGGCCCCCAGATACTCAGTACTTT. The variable domain in full, completed from reference TRBV5-1 and TRBJ2-3, reads KAGVTQTPRYLIKTRGQQVTLSCSPISGHRSVSWYQQTPGQGLQFLFEYFSETQRNKGNFPGRFSGRQFSNSRSEMNVSTLELGDSALYLCASSLVAGGPPDTQYFGPGTRLTVL.

This clone was counted many times. This chain joins TRBV6-1 and TRBJ1-1; no clear D. This CDR3 comprises 13 residues. V was cut by 8 bases and J by 4 bases, with 14 bases left in between. Germline V gene data show CDR1 as MNHNS and CDR2 as SASEGT. CDR3: CASAQRWSTEAFF. CDR3 DNA sequence: TGTGCCAGCGCTCAGCGGTGGAGCACTGAAGCTTTCTTT.

This clone appeared many times. This chain joins TRBV11-3 and TRBJ2-7; 12 bases are a match to TRBD2. V trimming: 5 bases; J trimming: 2 bases; junction bases outside the gene matches: 10. There are 17 residues in the CDR3. Per the germline V gene, CDR1 is SGHNT and CDR2 is YENEEA. The CDR3 coding sequence is TGTGCCAGCAGCCAGCGCGGGACTAGCGGGTTGCCCTACGAGCAGTACTTC. It specifies CASSQRGTSGLPYEQYF.

There are many counts of this clone. The V gene is TRBV6-6, the J gene TRBJ1-4, with 9 nucleotides matching TRBD1. Germline values: CDR1 MNHNY, CDR2 SVGAGI (reference sequence). CDR3 length: 15 amino acids. V trimming: 2 bases; J trimming: 5 bases; junction bases outside the gene matches: 3. The DNA for the CDR3 is TGTGCCAGCAGTTACCCGGGACAGGGCAATGAAAAACTGTTTTTT. It yields the protein CASSYPGQGNEKLFF.

This clone was recorded at least ten times. V gene TRBV5-1 combines with J gene TRBJ1-1; D is perhaps TRBD1 (5 bases). Germline V CDR1 and CDR2: SGHRS, YFSETQ. This CDR3 has 13 residues. The ends were cut back, 0 bases at V and 8 bases at J, with 11 bases in the middle. As DNA, the CDR3 is TGCGCCAGCAGCTTGGACAACGACAGCGAAGCTTTCTTT. It encodes CASSLDNDSEAFF.

This clone came up many times. The gene calls are TRBV2 and TRBJ2-7; TRBD2 matches at 9 bases. Germline values: CDR1 SNHLY, CDR2 FYNNEI. The CDR3 is made up of 15 amino acids. Trimming removed 1 base from V and 7 bases from J; junction bases left unmatched: 8. The CDR3 region is CASSEDAGGFGEQYF. The CDR3 bases are TGTGCCAGCAGTGAAGATGCGGGAGGGTTCGGAGAGCAGTACTTC. Based on the CDR3 plus reference TRBV2 and TRBJ2-7, the full variable domain is EPEVTQTPSHQVTQMGQEVILRCVPISNHLYFYWYRQILGQKVEFLVSFYNNEISEKSEIFDDQFSVERPDGSNFTLKIRSTKLEDSAMYFCASSEDAGGFGEQYFGPGTRLTVT.

At least ten counts were recorded for this clone. The CDR3 spells CATSPGPSTPSTHFYGYTF. For the CDR3, the DNA is TGTGCCACCAGTCCGGGACCCTCAACTCCCTCAACTCACTTCTATGGCTACACCTTC. The chain joins TRBV24-1 to TRBJ1-2; D is possibly TRBD1 (5 bases). Germline CDR1 KGHDR, CDR2 SFDVKD. Trimming shortened V by 6 bases and J by 4 bases, and 29 bases separated the two germline ends. The CDR3 sequence is 19 residues long.

This clone was counted ten times or more. V gene TRBV5-5 combines with J gene TRBJ2-5; no clear D gene. Trimming removed 4 bases from V and 1 base from J, with 14 bases in between. Germline CDR1 is SGHKS and CDR2 is YYEKEE (reference sequence). CDR3 size: 15 residues. CDR3 DNA: TGTGCCAGCAGCCGGATGGGCCACTTCCAAGAGACCCAGTACTTC. As protein: CASSRMGHFQETQYF.

This clone was found many times. This sequence joins TRBV4-1 and TRBJ2-1; D possibly corresponds to TRBD2 (7 bases). Germline lookup yields CDR1 MGHRA and CDR2 YSYEKL. This CDR3 has 15 amino acids. Between the trimmed V and J ends, which lost 0 bases and 9 bases, there was a span of 15 bases. As DNA, the CDR3 is TGCGCCAGCAGCCAAGATTCTAGGGGGGGCAGTGAGCAGTTCTTC. As protein: CASSQDSRGGSEQFF.

This clone was counted a few times. CDR3 amino acids: CASSEDFTDTQYF. DNA for the CDR3: TGTGCCAGCAGTGAAGACTTCACAGATACGCAGTATTTT. The chain uses TRBV14 and TRBJ2-3, with no clear D. The ends were cut back, 6 bases at V and 2 bases at J, with 9 bases in the middle. CDR3 length: 13 amino acids. In germline, CDR1 is SGHDN, CDR2 FVKESK.

The table lists this clone with a few counts. J is TRBJ1-2 and V is TRBV19; D remains unclear. Trimming removed 3 bases at V and 4 bases at J, with 18 bases between. CDR3 length equals 16 residues. CDR1 LNHDA and CDR2 SQIVND come from the germline V gene (reference sequence). CDR3 nucleotide sequence: TGTGCCAGTAGTATCCCTTACCACACGGAGATCTATGGCTACACCTTC. Protein: CASSIPYHTEIYGYTF.

This clone was recorded at least ten times. The chain has TRBV2 and TRBJ2-7, with 9 bases aligning to TRBD2. This CDR3 region has 15 residues. After removal of 1 base from V and 3 bases from J, the junction contained 4 bases not matched to a gene. CDR1 SNHLY and CDR2 FYNNEI come from the germline V gene. The DNA of the CDR3 is TGTGCCAGCAGTGAAGAAGGCGGGAGGGACTACGAGCAGTACTTC. Amino acid sequence: CASSEEGGRDYEQYF.